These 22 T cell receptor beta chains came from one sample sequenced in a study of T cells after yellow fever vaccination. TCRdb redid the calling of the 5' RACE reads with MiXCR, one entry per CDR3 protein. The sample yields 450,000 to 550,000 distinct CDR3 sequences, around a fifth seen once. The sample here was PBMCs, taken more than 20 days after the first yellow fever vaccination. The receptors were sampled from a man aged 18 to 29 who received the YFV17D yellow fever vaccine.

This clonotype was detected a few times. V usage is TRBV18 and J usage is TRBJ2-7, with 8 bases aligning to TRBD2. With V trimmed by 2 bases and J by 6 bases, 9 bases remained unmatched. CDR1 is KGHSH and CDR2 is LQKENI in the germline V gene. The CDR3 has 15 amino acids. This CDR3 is CASSPGTRGSVEQYV. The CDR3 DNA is TGTGCCAGCTCACCAGGGACTAGGGGGAGTGTCGAGCAGTACGTC.

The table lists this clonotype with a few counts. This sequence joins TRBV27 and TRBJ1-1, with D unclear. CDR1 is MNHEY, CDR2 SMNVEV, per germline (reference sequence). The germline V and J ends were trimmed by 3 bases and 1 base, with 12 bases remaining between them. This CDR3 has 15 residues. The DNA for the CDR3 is TGTGCCAGCAGTTTGGGCAGCGCATCGAACACTGAAGCTTTCTTT. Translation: CASSLGSASNTEAFF.

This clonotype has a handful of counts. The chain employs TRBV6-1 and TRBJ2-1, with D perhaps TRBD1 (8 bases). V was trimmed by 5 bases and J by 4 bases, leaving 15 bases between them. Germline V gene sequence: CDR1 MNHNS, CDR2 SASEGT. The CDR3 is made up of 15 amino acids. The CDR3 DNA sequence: TGTGCCAGCAGTCTCCCACAGGGGGGGTACAATGAGCAGTTCTTC. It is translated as CASSLPQGGYNEQFF.

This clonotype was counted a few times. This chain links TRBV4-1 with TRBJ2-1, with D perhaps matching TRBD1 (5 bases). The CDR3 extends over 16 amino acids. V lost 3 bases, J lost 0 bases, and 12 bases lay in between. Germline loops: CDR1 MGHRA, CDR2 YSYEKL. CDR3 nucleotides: TGCGCCAGCAGCCAGGGCAGGGCACGCTCCTACAATGAGCAGTTCTTC. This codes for CASSQGRARSYNEQFF.

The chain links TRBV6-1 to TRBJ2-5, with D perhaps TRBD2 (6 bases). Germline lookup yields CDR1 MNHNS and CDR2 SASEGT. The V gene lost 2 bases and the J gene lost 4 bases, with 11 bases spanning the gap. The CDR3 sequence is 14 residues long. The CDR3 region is CASSEQTSAETQYF. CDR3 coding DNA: TGTGCCAGCAGTGAACAGACTAGTGCAGAGACCCAGTACTTC.

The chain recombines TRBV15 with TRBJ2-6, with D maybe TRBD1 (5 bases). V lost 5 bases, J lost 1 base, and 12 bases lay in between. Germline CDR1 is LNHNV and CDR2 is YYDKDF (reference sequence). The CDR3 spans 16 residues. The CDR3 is CATSSTPGSGANVLTF. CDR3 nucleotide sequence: TGTGCCACCAGCTCTACCCCAGGGTCTGGGGCCAACGTCCTGACTTTC.

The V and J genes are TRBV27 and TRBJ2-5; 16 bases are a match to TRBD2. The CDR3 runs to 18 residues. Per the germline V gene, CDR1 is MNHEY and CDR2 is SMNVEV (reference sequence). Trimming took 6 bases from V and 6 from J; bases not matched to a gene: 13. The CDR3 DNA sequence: TGTGCCAGCAGCCCGCAGGGACTAGCGGGGGGGTATGTTAAGACCCAGTACTTC. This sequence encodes CASSPQGLAGGYVKTQYF.

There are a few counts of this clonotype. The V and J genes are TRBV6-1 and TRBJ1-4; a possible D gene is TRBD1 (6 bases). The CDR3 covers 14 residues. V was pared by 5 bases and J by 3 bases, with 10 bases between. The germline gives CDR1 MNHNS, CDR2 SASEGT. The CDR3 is CASSTGWSNEKLFF. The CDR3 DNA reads TGTGCCAGCAGTACAGGGTGGTCTAATGAAAAACTGTTTTTT.

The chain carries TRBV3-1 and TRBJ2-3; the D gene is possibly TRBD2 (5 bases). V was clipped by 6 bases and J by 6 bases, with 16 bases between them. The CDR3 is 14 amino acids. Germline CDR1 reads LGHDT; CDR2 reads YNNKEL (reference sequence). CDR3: CASSLISGEDTQYF. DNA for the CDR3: TGTGCCAGCAGTTTGATATCCGGGGAGGATACGCAGTATTTT.

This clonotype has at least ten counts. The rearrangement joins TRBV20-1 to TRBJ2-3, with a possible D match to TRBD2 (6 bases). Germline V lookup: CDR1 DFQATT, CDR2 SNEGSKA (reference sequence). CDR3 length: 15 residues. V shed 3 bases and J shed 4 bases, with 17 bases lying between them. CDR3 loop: CSARADYSFADTQYF. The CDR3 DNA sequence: TGCAGTGCTAGGGCGGACTATAGTTTTGCAGATACGCAGTATTTT.

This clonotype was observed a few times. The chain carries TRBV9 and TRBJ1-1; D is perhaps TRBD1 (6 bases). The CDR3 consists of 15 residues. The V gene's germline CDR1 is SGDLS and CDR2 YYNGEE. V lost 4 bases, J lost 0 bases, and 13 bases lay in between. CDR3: CASSKDSSMNTEAFF. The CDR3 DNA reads TGTGCCAGCAGCAAGGACAGTTCCATGAACACTGAAGCTTTCTTT. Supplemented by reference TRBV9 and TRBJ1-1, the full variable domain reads DSGVTQTPKHLITATGQRVTLRCSPRSGDLSVYWYQQSLDQGLQFLIQYYNGEERAKGNILERFSAQQFPDLHSELNLSSLELGDSALYFCASSKDSSMNTEAFFGQGTRLTVV.

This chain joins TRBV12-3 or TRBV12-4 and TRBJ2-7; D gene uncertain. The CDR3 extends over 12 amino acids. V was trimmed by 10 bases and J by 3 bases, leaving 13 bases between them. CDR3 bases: TGTGCCACCTCGGCATCCGGCTACGAGCAGTACTTC. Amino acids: CATSASGYEQYF.

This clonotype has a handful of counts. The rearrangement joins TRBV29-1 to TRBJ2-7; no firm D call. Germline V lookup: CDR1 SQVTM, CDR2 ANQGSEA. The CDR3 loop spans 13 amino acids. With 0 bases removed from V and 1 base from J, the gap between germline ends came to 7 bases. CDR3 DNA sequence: TGCAGCGTTGAAGATACGAATTCCTACGAGCAGTACTTC. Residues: CSVEDTNSYEQYF.

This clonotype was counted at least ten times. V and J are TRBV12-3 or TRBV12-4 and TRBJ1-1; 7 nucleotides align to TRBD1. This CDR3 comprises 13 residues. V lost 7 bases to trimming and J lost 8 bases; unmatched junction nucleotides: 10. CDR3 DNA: TGTGCCAGCAATGAAGTCCGAGGGGGCGAAGCTTTCTTT. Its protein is CASNEVRGGEAFF.

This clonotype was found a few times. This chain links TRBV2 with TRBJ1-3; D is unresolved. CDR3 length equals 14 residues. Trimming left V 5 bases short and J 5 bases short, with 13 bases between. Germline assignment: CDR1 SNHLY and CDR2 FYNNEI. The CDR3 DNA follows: TGTGCCAGCAGTAGAGAGGGCCAGAGAAACACCATATATTTT. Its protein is CASSREGQRNTIYF. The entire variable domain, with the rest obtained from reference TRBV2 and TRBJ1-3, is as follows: EPEVTQTPSHQVTQMGQEVILRCVPISNHLYFYWYRQILGQKVEFLVSFYNNEISEKSEIFDDQFSVERPDGSNFTLKIRSTKLEDSAMYFCASSREGQRNTIYFGEGSWLTVV.

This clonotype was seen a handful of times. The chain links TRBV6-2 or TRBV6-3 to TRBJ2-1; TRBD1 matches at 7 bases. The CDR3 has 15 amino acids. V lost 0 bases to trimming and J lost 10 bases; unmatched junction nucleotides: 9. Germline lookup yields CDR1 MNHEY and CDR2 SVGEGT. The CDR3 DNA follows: TGTGCCAGCAGTTACTCTCGTAAGGGGGCTGGGGAGCAGTTCTTC. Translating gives CASSYSRKGAGEQFF.

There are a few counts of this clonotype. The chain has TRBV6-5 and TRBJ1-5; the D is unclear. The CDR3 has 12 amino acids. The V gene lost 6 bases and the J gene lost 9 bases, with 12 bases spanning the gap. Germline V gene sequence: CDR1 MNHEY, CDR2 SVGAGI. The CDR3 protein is CASRATSGPQHF. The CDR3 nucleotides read TGTGCCAGCAGAGCTACATCCGGGCCCCAGCATTTT.

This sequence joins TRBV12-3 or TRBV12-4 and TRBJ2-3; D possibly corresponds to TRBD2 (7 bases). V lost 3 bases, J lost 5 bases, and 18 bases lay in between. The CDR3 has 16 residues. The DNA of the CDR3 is TGTGCCAGCAGTTTTCCGGGGGGCCCCTTGGAAGATACGCAGTATTTT. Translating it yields CASSFPGGPLEDTQYF.

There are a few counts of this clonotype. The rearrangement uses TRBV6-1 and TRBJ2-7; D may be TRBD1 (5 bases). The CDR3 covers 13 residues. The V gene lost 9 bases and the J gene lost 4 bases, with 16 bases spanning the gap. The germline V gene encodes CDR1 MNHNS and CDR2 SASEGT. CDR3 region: CASSTAQTYEQYV. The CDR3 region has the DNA TGTGCCAGTTCGACAGCCCAGACTTACGAGCAGTACGTC.

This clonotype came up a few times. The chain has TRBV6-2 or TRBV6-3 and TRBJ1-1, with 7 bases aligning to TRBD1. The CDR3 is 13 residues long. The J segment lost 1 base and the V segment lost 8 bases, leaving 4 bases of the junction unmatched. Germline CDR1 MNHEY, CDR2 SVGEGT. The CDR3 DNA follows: TGTGCCAGCGGTACAGGGGAGAACACTGAAGCTTTCTTT. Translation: CASGTGENTEAFF.

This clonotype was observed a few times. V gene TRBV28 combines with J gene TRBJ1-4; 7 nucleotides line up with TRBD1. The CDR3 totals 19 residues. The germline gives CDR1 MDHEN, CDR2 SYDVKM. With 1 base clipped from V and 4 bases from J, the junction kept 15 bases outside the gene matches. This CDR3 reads CASSLSPDRPPGVNEKLFF. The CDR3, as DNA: TGTGCCAGCAGTTTATCCCCGGACAGGCCACCTGGTGTTAATGAAAAACTGTTTTTT. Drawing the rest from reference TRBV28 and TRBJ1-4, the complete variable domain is DVKVTQSSRYLVKRTGEKVFLECVQDMDHENMFWYRQDPGLGLRLIYFSYDVKMKEKGDIPEGYSVSREKKERFSLILESASTNQTSMYLCASSLSPDRPPGVNEKLFFGSGTQLSVL.

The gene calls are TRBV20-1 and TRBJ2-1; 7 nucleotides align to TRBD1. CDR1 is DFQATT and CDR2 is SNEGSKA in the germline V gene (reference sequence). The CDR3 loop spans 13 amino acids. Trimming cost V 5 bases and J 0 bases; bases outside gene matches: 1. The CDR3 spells CSAGTDSYNEQFF. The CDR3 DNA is TGCAGTGCTGGGACAGACTCCTACAATGAGCAGTTCTTC.